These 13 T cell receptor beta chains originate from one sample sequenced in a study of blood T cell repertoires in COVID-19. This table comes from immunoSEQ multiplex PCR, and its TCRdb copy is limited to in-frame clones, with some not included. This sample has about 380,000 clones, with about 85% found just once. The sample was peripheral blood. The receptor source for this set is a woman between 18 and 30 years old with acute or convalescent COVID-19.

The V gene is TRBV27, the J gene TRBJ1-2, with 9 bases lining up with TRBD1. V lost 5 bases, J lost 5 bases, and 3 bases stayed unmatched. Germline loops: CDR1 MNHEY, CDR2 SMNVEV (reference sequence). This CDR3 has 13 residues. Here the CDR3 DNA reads TGTGCCAGCAGTCCAGACAGGGGGTATGGCTACACCTTC. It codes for CASSPDRGYGYTF.

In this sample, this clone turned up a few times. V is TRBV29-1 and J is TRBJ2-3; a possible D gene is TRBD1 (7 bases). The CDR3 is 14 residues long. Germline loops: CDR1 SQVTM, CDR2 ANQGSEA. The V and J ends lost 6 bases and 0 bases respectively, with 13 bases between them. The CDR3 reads CSVLTGTSTDTQYF. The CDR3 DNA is TGCAGCGTCTTGACAGGGACTAGCACAGATACGCAGTATTTT.

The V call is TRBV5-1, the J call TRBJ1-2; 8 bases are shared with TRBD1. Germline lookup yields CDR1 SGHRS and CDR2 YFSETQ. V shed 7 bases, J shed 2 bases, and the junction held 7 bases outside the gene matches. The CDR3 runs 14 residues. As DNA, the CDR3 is TGCGCCAGCGGGTGGGACAGGCCCAACTATGGCTACACCTTC. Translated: CASGWDRPNYGYTF.

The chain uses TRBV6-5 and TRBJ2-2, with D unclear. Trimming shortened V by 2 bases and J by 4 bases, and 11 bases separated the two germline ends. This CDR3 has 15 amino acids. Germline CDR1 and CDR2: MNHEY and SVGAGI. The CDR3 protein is CASSYPMAATGELFF. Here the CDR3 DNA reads TGTGCCAGCAGTTACCCCATGGCGGCCACCGGGGAGCTGTTTTTT.

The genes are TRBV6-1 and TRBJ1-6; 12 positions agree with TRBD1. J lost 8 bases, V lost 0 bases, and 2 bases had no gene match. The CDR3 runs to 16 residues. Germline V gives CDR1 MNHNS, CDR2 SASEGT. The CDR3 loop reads CASSEAGTGGYSPLHF. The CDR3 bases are TGTGCCAGCAGTGAAGCGGGGACAGGGGGCTATTCACCCCTCCACTTT.

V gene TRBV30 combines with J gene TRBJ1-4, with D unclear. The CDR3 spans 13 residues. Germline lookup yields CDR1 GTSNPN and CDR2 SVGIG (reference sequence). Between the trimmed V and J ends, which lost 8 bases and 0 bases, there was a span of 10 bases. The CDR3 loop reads CALFSSTNEKLFF. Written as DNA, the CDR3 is TGTGCCCTTTTTTCGTCAACTAATGAAAAACTGTTTTTT.

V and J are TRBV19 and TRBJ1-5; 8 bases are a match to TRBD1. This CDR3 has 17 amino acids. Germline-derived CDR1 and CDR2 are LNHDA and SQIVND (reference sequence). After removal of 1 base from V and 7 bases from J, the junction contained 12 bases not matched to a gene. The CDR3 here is CASSIGQFGTGQQPQHF. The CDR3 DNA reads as TGTGCCAGTAGTATAGGTCAATTCGGGACAGGTCAACAGCCCCAGCATTTT.

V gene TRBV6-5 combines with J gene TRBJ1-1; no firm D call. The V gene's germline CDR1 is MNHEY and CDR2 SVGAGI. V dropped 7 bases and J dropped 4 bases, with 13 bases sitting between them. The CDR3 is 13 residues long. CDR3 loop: CASTRGPGTEAFF. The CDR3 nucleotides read TGTGCCAGCACACGGGGTCCAGGCACTGAAGCTTTCTTT.

The CDR3 region has the DNA TGTGCCAGCAGCTCCCCCCTCAACACCGGGGAGCTGTTTTTT. It translates to CASSSPLNTGELFF. The chain has TRBV7-2 and TRBJ2-2, with unresolved D. The CDR3 is 14 amino acids. The germline V and J ends were trimmed by 4 bases and 2 bases, with 8 bases remaining between them. The germline CDR1 and CDR2 sequences are SGHTA and FQGNSA.

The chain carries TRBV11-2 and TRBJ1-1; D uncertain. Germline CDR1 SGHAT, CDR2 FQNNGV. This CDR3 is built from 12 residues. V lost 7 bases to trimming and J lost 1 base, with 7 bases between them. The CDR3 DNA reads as TGTGCCAGCAACAGTGGGAACACTGAAGCTTTCTTT. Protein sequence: CASNSGNTEAFF.

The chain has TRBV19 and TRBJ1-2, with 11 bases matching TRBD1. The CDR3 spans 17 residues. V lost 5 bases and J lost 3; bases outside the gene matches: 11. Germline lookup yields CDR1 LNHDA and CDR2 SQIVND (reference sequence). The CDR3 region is CASSSGTGGNFDYGYTF. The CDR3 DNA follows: TGTGCCAGTAGTTCCGGGACAGGGGGAAATTTCGACTATGGCTACACCTTC.

CDR3 DNA: TGTGCCAGTAGTATGGGACAGAAGAATGAAAAACTGTTTTTT. Translation: CASSMGQKNEKLFF. The chain links TRBV19 to TRBJ1-4, with 7 bases lining up with TRBD1. The CDR3 is 14 residues long. The V segment lost 3 bases and the J segment 5 bases; nucleotides outside the gene matches: 3. Germline V gives CDR1 LNHDA, CDR2 SQIVND (reference sequence). Full variable domain (missing parts from reference TRBV19 and TRBJ1-4): DGGITQSPKYLFRKEGQNVTLSCEQNLNHDAMYWYRQDPGQGLRLIYYSQIVNDFQKGDIAEGYSVSREKKESFPLTVTSAQKNPTAFYLCASSMGQKNEKLFFGSGTQLSVL.

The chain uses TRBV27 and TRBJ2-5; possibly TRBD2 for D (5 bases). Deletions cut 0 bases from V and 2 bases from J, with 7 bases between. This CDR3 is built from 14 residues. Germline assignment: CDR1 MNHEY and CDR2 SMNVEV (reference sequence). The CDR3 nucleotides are TGTGCCAGCAGTTTATCGCGCGGGCAAGAGACCCAGTACTTC. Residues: CASSLSRGQETQYF.